This T cell receptor (beta chain) was found in a study of blood T cells in healthy people across ages. With regard to this clonotype: Its antigen is undetermined.

Study-wide points: Older age coincided with a roughly linear decline in TCR beta diversity per million T cells.

The CDR3 runs to 16 residues. Losses at the gene ends were 1 base for V and 6 bases for J; bases not matched to a gene: 9. Per the germline V gene, CDR1 is SNHLY and CDR2 is FYNNEI. With a J-beta primer mix and a sample-barcoded 5' primer, a second PCR ran about 6 to 11 cycles. TCRdb ran MiXCR on the 5' RACE reads and lists one entry per CDR3 protein. This sample carries 1.8 million or so distinct CDR3 sequences, about 39% of them seen once, and the ten largest clones take roughly 23%. The source of this sequence is a human donor in good health. Sequenced material: blood. The V and J genes are TRBV2 and TRBJ2-5; 9 bases agree with TRBD1. CDR3 nucleotide sequence: TGTGCCAGCAGTGAAGTTGGGAGACAGGGGGTAAAGACCCAGTACTTC. It codes for CASSEVGRQGVKTQYF.